These 23 T cell receptor beta chains were sequenced from one sample in a study of T cells in Graves' hyperthyroidism and ophthalmopathy. RNA transcripts were the template for amplifying TCR beta CDR3 regions. The primer set for the first-round RT-PCR of the TCR CDR3 was HTBI. Using its own MiXCR run on the multiplex PCR reads, TCRdb lists one record per CDR3 protein. The repertoire holds about 420,000 distinct CDR3 sequences, with around a sixth as singletons. Sequencing was performed on blood. These receptor sequences come from a woman between 18 and 29 years old with Graves' hyperthyroidism.

This clonotype was found many times. The rearrangement uses TRBV2 and TRBJ2-7, with 9 bases identical to TRBD1. The CDR3 has 14 amino acids. CDR1 and CDR2 from the germline V gene are SNHLY and FYNNEI. Trimming removed 5 bases from V and 4 bases from J; junction bases left unmatched: 6. CDR3 nucleotide sequence: TGTGCCAGCAGTCCCGCCGACAGGGGGTACGAGCAGTACTTC. Translating gives CASSPADRGYEQYF. Using reference TRBV2 and TRBJ2-7 for the parts outside the CDR3, the full variable domain is EPEVTQTPSHQVTQMGQEVILRCVPISNHLYFYWYRQILGQKVEFLVSFYNNEISEKSEIFDDQFSVERPDGSNFTLKIRSTKLEDSAMYFCASSPADRGYEQYFGPGTRLTVT.

The rearrangement joins TRBV25-1 to TRBJ1-5; D is unresolved. The CDR3 extends over 14 amino acids. V was cut by 2 bases and J by 3 bases, with 8 bases left in between. Germline loops: CDR1 MGHDK, CDR2 SYGVNS. Written as DNA, the CDR3 is TGTGCCAGCAGTGAAGGGCAGCTCAATCAGCCCCAGCATTTT. Translated: CASSEGQLNQPQHF.

This clonotype was detected only a few times. V and J are TRBV7-9 and TRBJ1-1; 10 nucleotides align to TRBD1. CDR3 length: 18 residues. The germline V gene has CDR1 SEHNR and CDR2 FQNEAQ (reference sequence). V lost 4 bases to trimming and J lost 2 bases; unmatched junction nucleotides: 13. For the CDR3, the DNA is TGTGCCAGCAGCTCTAGGACAGGGGGTTTTGGTTCCAACACTGAAGCTTTCTTT. It codes for CASSSRTGGFGSNTEAFF.

This clonotype was found a few times. J is TRBJ1-1 and V is TRBV12-3 or TRBV12-4; 7 positions match TRBD1. The CDR3 is 14 residues long. The J segment lost 4 bases and the V segment lost 2 bases, leaving 4 bases of the junction unmatched. The CDR3 region has the DNA TGTGCCAGCAGTTTAAAGGGGGCCGGCACTGAAGCTTTCTTT. It encodes CASSLKGAGTEAFF.

Comment on this clonotype: A much larger clone is a single base away; this may be a read error. The chain joins TRBV2 to TRBJ2-1; 9 nucleotides agree with TRBD1. This CDR3 contains 14 residues. Germline V gene lookup returns CDR1 SNHLY and CDR2 FYNNEI. The CDR3 region is CTSSSGTGHNEQFF. The DNA for the CDR3 is TGTACCAGCAGCTCCGGGACAGGGCACAATGAGCAGTTCTTC. The whole variable domain, remainder taken from reference TRBV2 and TRBJ2-1, is EPEVTQTPSHQVTQMGQEVILRCVPISNHLYFYWYRQILGQKVEFLVSFYNNEISEKSEIFDDQFSVERPDGSNFTLKIRSTKLEDSAMYFCTSSSGTGHNEQFFGPGTRLTVL.

This clonotype was seen at least ten times. The chain combines TRBV24-1 with TRBJ2-3, with 13 bases that match TRBD2. Germline V gene sequence: CDR1 KGHDR, CDR2 SFDVKD. V was clipped by 4 bases and J by 2 bases; unmatched bases: 5. CDR3 length: 17 amino acids. The CDR3 DNA follows: TGTGCCACCAGTGACCCGGGACTAGCGGGACACACAGATACGCAGTATTTT. It encodes CATSDPGLAGHTDTQYF.

This chain links TRBV5-5 with TRBJ2-1, with TRBD2 as a possible D gene (6 bases). CDR3 length: 18 residues. V was trimmed by 4 bases and J by 0 bases, leaving 20 bases between them. The germline gives CDR1 SGHKS, CDR2 YYEKEE (reference sequence). The DNA for the CDR3 is TGTGCCAGCAGCCAGCTTCGTACGGGACTTGCCTCCTACAATGAGCAGTTCTTC. Translating it yields CASSQLRTGLASYNEQFF.

At least ten counts were recorded for this clonotype. This CDR3 reads CSARVRSVSYEQYF. As DNA, the CDR3 is TGCAGTGCTAGAGTTCGCTCGGTCTCCTACGAGCAGTACTTC. The gene calls are TRBV20-1 and TRBJ2-7; D uncertain. CDR3 size: 14 residues. Trimming removed 1 base at V and 0 bases at J, with 10 bases between. Germline CDR1 DFQATT, CDR2 SNEGSKA (reference sequence).

The V and J genes are TRBV7-2 and TRBJ2-3, with 10 bases that match TRBD2. The junction had 13 bases not matched to a gene; V was cut back by 1 base and J by 0 bases. The germline V gene encodes CDR1 SGHTA and CDR2 FQGNSA. The CDR3 runs to 20 residues. For the CDR3, the DNA is TGTGCCAGCAGCTTAGAAGTGGGACTAGCGAGAGTCTCTAGCACAGATACGCAGTATTTT. Translation: CASSLEVGLARVSSTDTQYF.

This clonotype was seen ten or more times. The chain has TRBV6-5 and TRBJ1-1, with a weak D call TRBD1 (5 bases). Germline CDR1 reads MNHEY; CDR2 reads SVGAGI. Trimming removed 0 bases from V and 1 base from J, with 6 bases in between. The CDR3 runs to 14 residues. CDR3 amino acids: CASSYSGTNTEAFF. DNA for the CDR3: TGTGCCAGCAGTTACTCGGGGACGAACACTGAAGCTTTCTTT.

The chain carries TRBV19 and TRBJ1-5, with 10 bases aligning to TRBD1. Germline CDR1 reads LNHDA; CDR2 reads SQIVND (reference sequence). The CDR3 has 16 residues. The V and J ends lost 5 bases and 7 bases, in that order; junction bases with no gene match: 11. The CDR3 DNA reads as TGTGCCAGTAGTCCCGGGACAGGGGTAATCGGGCAGCCCCAGCATTTT. It yields the protein CASSPGTGVIGQPQHF.

The sample holds many counts of this clonotype. The rearrangement uses TRBV5-1 and TRBJ1-6; D is unresolved. The V gene's germline CDR1 is SGHRS and CDR2 YFSETQ. The CDR3 length is 13 residues. The V end lost 6 bases, the J end lost 6 bases, and 10 bases lay between the germline ends. As DNA, the CDR3 is TGCGCCAGCAAAGAGGGTTCTAATTCACCCCTCCACTTT. It is translated as CASKEGSNSPLHF.

This clonotype was observed at least ten times. The chain links TRBV4-1 to TRBJ1-2; a possible D gene is TRBD1 (5 bases). The V and J ends lost 4 bases and 5 bases respectively, with 11 bases between them. The germline gives CDR1 MGHRA, CDR2 YSYEKL. This CDR3 contains 13 residues. In DNA form, the CDR3 reads TGCGCCAGCAGCCCCAGGGAAGGGTATGGCTACACCTTC. As protein: CASSPREGYGYTF.

This clonotype appeared many times. The chain joins TRBV2 to TRBJ2-1; TRBD2 matches 9 bases. V gave up 3 bases and J gave up 3 bases; unmatched junction bases: 3. This CDR3 spans 15 amino acids. Germline V gives CDR1 SNHLY, CDR2 FYNNEI. CDR3: CASSDRLAVYNEQFF. The CDR3 bases are TGTGCCAGCAGTGACCGACTAGCGGTCTACAATGAGCAGTTCTTC.

This clonotype was seen at least ten times. The V and J genes are TRBV6-6 and TRBJ2-7, with TRBD1 as a possible D gene (6 bases). This CDR3 contains 15 residues. V dropped 2 bases and J dropped 0 bases, with 11 bases sitting between them. CDR1 and CDR2 from the germline V gene are MNHNY and SVGAGI (reference sequence). The CDR3 reads CASSYGSGASYEQYF. Written as DNA, the CDR3 is TGTGCCAGCAGTTACGGGTCAGGGGCCTCCTACGAGCAGTACTTC.

This clonotype was counted between two and nine times. The chain links TRBV5-6 to TRBJ1-2; 9 nucleotides line up with TRBD1. This CDR3 is built from 17 residues. The junction had 14 bases not matched to a gene; V was cut back by 4 bases and J by 4 bases. Germline loops: CDR1 SGHDT, CDR2 YYEEEE. The CDR3 DNA sequence: TGTGCCAGCAGCGGGAGACCTGACAGGGGGTTGAGCTATGGCTACACCTTC. It yields the protein CASSGRPDRGLSYGYTF. The complete variable domain, with remaining parts taken from reference TRBV5-6 and TRBJ1-2, reads DAGVTQSPTHLIKTRGQQVTLRCSPKSGHDTVSWYQQALGQGPQFIFQYYEEEERQRGNFPDRFSGHQFPNYSSELNVNALLLGDSALYLCASSGRPDRGLSYGYTFGSGTRLTVV.

This clonotype was observed many times. The rearrangement uses TRBV3-1 and TRBJ2-7; D unclear. CDR3 length equals 12 residues. The germline CDR1 and CDR2 sequences are LGHDT and YNNKEL (reference sequence). V gave up 0 bases and J gave up 5 bases, with 5 bases separating them. The CDR3 nucleotides are TGTGCCAGCAGCCAAGATAGGCACGAGCAGTACTTC. Amino acid sequence: CASSQDRHEQYF.

This clonotype occurred many times. The rearrangement joins TRBV19 to TRBJ1-2; D is ambiguous. The CDR3 spans 14 residues. The ends were cut back, 5 bases at V and 1 base at J, with 11 bases in the middle. In germline, CDR1 is LNHDA, CDR2 SQIVND (reference sequence). CDR3 region: CASSPNVINYGYTF. The CDR3 nucleotides read TGTGCCAGTAGTCCTAACGTGATTAACTATGGCTACACCTTC.

The chain has TRBV28 and TRBJ1-1; possibly TRBD1 for D (6 bases). The CDR3 loop spans 14 amino acids. Germline V gene data show CDR1 as MDHEN and CDR2 as SYDVKM. With 4 bases removed from V and 6 bases from J, the gap between germline ends came to 15 bases. Here the CDR3 reads CASSYLDPGAEAFF. CDR3 nucleotides: TGTGCCAGCAGTTACCTAGACCCAGGGGCTGAAGCTTTCTTT.

This clonotype came up many times. CDR3 nucleotide sequence: TGTGCCAGCAGCTTACCCCGTACGAATGAGCAGTTCTTC. The encoded protein is CASSLPRTNEQFF. The chain has TRBV7-9 and TRBJ2-1; no reliable D call. CDR1 is SEHNR, CDR2 FQNEAQ, per germline (reference sequence). Deletions cut 2 bases from V and 7 bases from J, with 9 bases between. The CDR3 extends over 13 amino acids.

This clonotype was counted many times. The V gene is TRBV18, the J gene TRBJ1-4; D remains unclear. Germline-derived CDR1 and CDR2 are KGHSH and LQKENI. The ends were cut back, 6 bases at V and 8 bases at J, with 10 bases in the middle. The CDR3 consists of 12 residues. The CDR3: CASSAFREKLFF. The CDR3 DNA follows: TGTGCCAGCTCCGCATTTAGAGAAAAACTGTTTTTT. The whole variable domain, remainder taken from reference TRBV18 and TRBJ1-4, is NAGVMQNPRHLVRRRGQEARLRCSPMKGHSHVYWYRQLPEEGLKFMVYLQKENIIDESGMPKERFSAEFPKEGPSILRIQQVVRGDSAAYFCASSAFREKLFFGSGTQLSVL.

The chain employs TRBV20-1 and TRBJ2-1; D might be TRBD2 (6 bases). The V end was cut by 6 bases, the J end by 4 bases, with 13 bases between. Germline values: CDR1 DFQATT, CDR2 SNEGSKA (reference sequence). CDR3 size: 13 residues. CDR3 sequence reads: CSAPVGGYNEQFF. Here the CDR3 DNA reads TGCAGTGCCCCCGTGGGGGGATACAATGAGCAGTTCTTC.

Regarding this clonotype: A much more abundant neighbour one base away suggests this may be a read error. Since no conserved phenylalanine or tryptophan closes the CDR3, a read error is the likely cause. CDR3 sequence reads: CASSRTDYGYTL. DNA of the CDR3: TGCGCCAGCAGCCGGACAGACTATGGCTACACCCTC. The chain is built from TRBV5-1 and TRBJ1-2; possibly TRBD1 for D (6 bases). The CDR3 contains 12 residues. Germline CDR1 is SGHRS and CDR2 is YFSETQ. Trimming shortened V by 4 bases and J by 3 bases, and 7 bases separated the two germline ends.